This TCR beta chain was sequenced for a study of shared clonotypes between healthy human individuals. Germline-derived CDR1 and CDR2 are SGDLS and YYNGEE. J gave up 5 bases and V 4 bases, and 4 bases lay outside the gene matches. The length of the CDR3 is 13 residues. Data came from immunoSEQ multiplex PCR; TCRdb stores just in-frame clones and leaves some out. The sample has about 1.1 million clones; 70% to 80% are singletons. Donors included only healthy HIV-negative adults lacking recent acute infections or vaccinations. A CD45RA+ naive subset and a CD45RA-negative memory subset were split from CD4+ cells.

The material sequenced was memory CD4+ T cells from PBMCs. Stated subset: CD45RA-negative fraction. The chain joins TRBV9 to TRBJ1-2; 8 positions agree with TRBD1. The TCR was taken from a man aged 18 to 30 in good health. Some clones in this sample may be carry-over from other donors' samples. The CDR3 loop reads CASSTRTGYGYTF. The DNA for the CDR3 is TGTGCCAGCAGCACCCGGACAGGGTATGGCTACACCTTC.